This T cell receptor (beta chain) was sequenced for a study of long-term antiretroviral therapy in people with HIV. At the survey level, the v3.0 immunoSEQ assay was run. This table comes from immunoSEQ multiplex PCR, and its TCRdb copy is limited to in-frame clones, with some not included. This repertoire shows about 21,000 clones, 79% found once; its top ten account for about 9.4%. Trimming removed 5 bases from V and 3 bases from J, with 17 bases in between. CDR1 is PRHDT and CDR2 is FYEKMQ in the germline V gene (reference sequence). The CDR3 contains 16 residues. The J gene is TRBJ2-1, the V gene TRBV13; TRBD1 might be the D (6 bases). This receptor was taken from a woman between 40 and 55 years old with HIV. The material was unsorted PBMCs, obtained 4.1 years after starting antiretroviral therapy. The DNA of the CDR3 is TGTGCCAGCAGCAATAGCATGGGGGCGGGCTACAATGAGCAGTTCTTC. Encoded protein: CASSNSMGAGYNEQFF. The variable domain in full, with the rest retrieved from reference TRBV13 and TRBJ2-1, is AAGVIQSPRHLIKEKRETATLKCYPIPRHDTVYWYQQGPGQDPQFLISFYEKMQSDKGSIPDRFSAQQFSDYHSELNMSSLELGDSALYFCASSNSMGAGYNEQFFGPGTRLTVL.